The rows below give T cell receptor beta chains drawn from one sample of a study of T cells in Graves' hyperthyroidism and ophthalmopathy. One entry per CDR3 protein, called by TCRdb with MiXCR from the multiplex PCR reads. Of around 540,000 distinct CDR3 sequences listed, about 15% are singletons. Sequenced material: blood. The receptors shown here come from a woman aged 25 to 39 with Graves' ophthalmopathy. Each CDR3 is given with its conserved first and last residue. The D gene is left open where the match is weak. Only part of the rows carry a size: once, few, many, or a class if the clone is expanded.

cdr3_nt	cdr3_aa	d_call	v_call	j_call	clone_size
TGCAGTGCCCAGGGAGTTGAGAGCTCCTACGAGCAGTACTTC	CSAQGVESSYEQYF	.	TRBV20-1	TRBJ2-7	many
TGTGCCAGCTCATCCGGAGGGGACACTGAAGCTTTCTTT	CASSSGGDTEAFF	.	TRBV18	TRBJ1-1	many
TGTGCCAGCAGCTTAAGCTCTTGGGAGACCCAGTACTTC	CASSLSSWETQYF	.	TRBV11-3	TRBJ2-5	few
TGCGCCAGCAGCCAAGATTTGAGTAATGAGCAGTTCTTC	CASSQDLSNEQFF	.	TRBV4-3	TRBJ2-1	.
TGTGCCGTCAACAGGGGAGAGCTATATGGCTACACCTTC	CAVNRGELYGYTF	TRBD1	TRBV2	TRBJ1-2	many
TGTGCCAGCAGTGGTGGTGATAGCAATCAGCCCCAGCATTTT	CASSGGDSNQPQHF	.	TRBV12-3/TRBV12-4	TRBJ1-5	many
TGTGCCAGCAGTGAATTGGGCCAGAAAGGTGTCGAGCAGTACTTC	CASSELGQKGVEQYF	.	TRBV25-1	TRBJ2-7	.
TGTGCCTGGAGTGTAATAGGGGATGGGGCTGAAGCTTTCTTT	CAWSVIGDGAEAFF	.	TRBV30	TRBJ1-1	.
TGTGCCAGCAGTTACTCTGATACGCAGTATTTT	CASSYSDTQYF	.	TRBV6-6	TRBJ2-3	many
TGCAGCGCTCAGACAGGCTCGAACTCCTACAGTGAGCAGTTCTTC	CSAQTGSNSYSEQFF	.	TRBV29-1	TRBJ2-1	.
TGCAGTGCTAGTATAGTATTGCCGGAGCAGTACTTC	CSASIVLPEQYF	.	TRBV20-1	TRBJ2-7	.
TGTGCCAGCAGCCTAACCACGGGGACACCGCTTCTTGAAGCTTTCTTT	CASSLTTGTPLLEAFF	.	TRBV5-6	TRBJ1-1	many
TGCAGTGCGAAACCGGGACCGTTTAGGTCCGGGGAGCTGTTTTTT	CSAKPGPFRSGELFF	.	TRBV20-1	TRBJ2-2	.
TGTGCCAGCTCATATCGAGCAGGGACCAACCAAGAGACCCAGTACTTC	CASSYRAGTNQETQYF	.	TRBV18	TRBJ2-5	many
TGTGCCAGCAGCAGGGACGGCGCAAATGAGCAGTTCTTC	CASSRDGANEQFF	.	TRBV12-3/TRBV12-4	TRBJ2-1	many
TGTGCCAGCAGCTCACACCTCGGGCGGGAGGATTCCTACGAGCAGTACTTC	CASSSHLGREDSYEQYF	TRBD2	TRBV7-9	TRBJ2-7	few
TGCGCCAGCAGCCGACGGACAGGCGCGGGACTAGCGGGAGTTTGGTTTGAGGGTACGCAGTATTTT	CASSRRTGAGLAGVWFEGTQYF	TRBD2	TRBV4-1	TRBJ2-3	few
TGTGCCTGGGACAGGGAAGCCAAAAACATTCAGTACTTC	CAWDREAKNIQYF	TRBD1	TRBV30	TRBJ2-4	many
TGTGCCAGCAGCTCCTCCGACATCGAGTATGAGCAGTACTTC	CASSSSDIEYEQYF	.	TRBV7-2	TRBJ2-7	many
TGCAGCGTTGTAGCGGGAGTTGGCTACGAGCAGTACTTC	CSVVAGVGYEQYF	TRBD2	TRBV29-1	TRBJ2-7	few
TGCAGTGCCAGGAACAGGGGGCTTGGCTACACCTTC	CSARNRGLGYTF	TRBD1	TRBV20-1	TRBJ1-2	many
TGTGCCAGCTTAGCGGGAGGGCGGAACGAGCAGTACTTC	CASLAGGRNEQYF	TRBD2	TRBV6-1	TRBJ2-7	.
TGTGCCTGGGGGGCACAGGGGTCGCAGCCCCAGCATTTT	CAWGAQGSQPQHF	TRBD1	TRBV30	TRBJ1-5	many
TGTGCCAGCAGTTTACCGCAGGGTTCCTACAATGAGCAGTTCTTC	CASSLPQGSYNEQFF	.	TRBV7-9	TRBJ2-1	.
TGCAGTGCTAGAGTTCCCAGGGGACTAGCGGGCACAGATACGCAGTATTTT	CSARVPRGLAGTDTQYF	TRBD2	TRBV20-1	TRBJ2-3	.
TGTGCCAGCAGCTTATCACAGGGTCAAGAAAAACTGTTTTTT	CASSLSQGQEKLFF	.	TRBV7-9	TRBJ1-4	.
TGTGCCAGCAGCCAGAGGGTCGGCGGGATTATAACGGGCGGCTACACCTTC	CASSQRVGGIITGGYTF	.	TRBV3-1	TRBJ1-2	many
TGTGCCAGCAGCAAGACCTGGGGAGAGACCCAGTACTTC	CASSKTWGETQYF	.	TRBV12-3/TRBV12-4	TRBJ2-5	many
TGTGCCAGTGGGGCAGGGCGGAGCACTGAAGCTTTCTTT	CASGAGRSTEAFF	.	TRBV2	TRBJ1-1	many
TGCGCCAGCAGCAGAGGCATGGGACAGTTCTTC	CASSRGMGQFF	.	TRBV5-1	TRBJ2-1	many
TGTGCCAGCAGTGGGACAGGGGGCTTTTACGAGCAGTACTTC	CASSGTGGFYEQYF	TRBD1	TRBV12-3/TRBV12-4	TRBJ2-7	many
TGTGCTATGGGTGAGCAGTTCTTC	CAMGEQFF	.	TRBV2	TRBJ2-1	.
TGTGCCAGCAGCGGAAGTGGGCGCGCTGAAGCTTTCTTT	CASSGSGRAEAFF	.	TRBV11-2	TRBJ1-1	many
TGTGCCAGCAGCCTGACTAGAGGGGGTCAAGAGACCCAGTACTTC	CASSLTRGGQETQYF	.	TRBV6-1	TRBJ2-5	.
TGTGCCAGCAGAGGACCTTTCGGTCAGCCCCAGCATTTT	CASRGPFGQPQHF	.	TRBV27	TRBJ1-5	.
TGTGCCAGCAGCTTAGGCATGGGGGGACTAGCGGGAGGTGAGCAGTTCTTC	CASSLGMGGLAGGEQFF	TRBD2	TRBV7-2	TRBJ2-1	many
TGTGCCAGCAGCCACTACCAGGGGAACAATGAAAAACTGTTTTTT	CASSHYQGNNEKLFF	.	TRBV3-1	TRBJ1-4	.
TGTGCCTGGAATCAGGTAACCGGTGAGCAGTTCTTC	CAWNQVTGEQFF	.	TRBV30	TRBJ2-1	many
TGTGCCAGCAGTGATGCCTTAACGACGACAGGACCCGGGCAGCATTTT	CASSDALTTTGPGQHF	.	TRBV6-1	TRBJ1-5	.
TGTGCCAGCAGTTTTGGGGATTTCGGCAATCAGCCCCAGCATTTT	CASSFGDFGNQPQHF	.	TRBV12-3/TRBV12-4	TRBJ1-5	.
TGTGCCAGCAGTGATGCAGCCGCCCCTTCAGCTTTCTTT	CASSDAAAPSAFF	.	TRBV25-1	TRBJ1-1	.
TGTGCCTGGAGAGTTATAAACACAGATACGCAGTATTTT	CAWRVINTDTQYF	.	TRBV30	TRBJ2-3	few
TGTGCCAGCAGCGGAACAGGGGAAAGTACCTACGAGCAGTACTTC	CASSGTGESTYEQYF	TRBD1	TRBV28	TRBJ2-7	many
TGTGCCAGCAGCTTAGGTGGGAGAACCTACGAGCAGTACTTC	CASSLGGRTYEQYF	.	TRBV7-9	TRBJ2-7	few
TGCGCCAGCAGCTGGGGACGGAGGAACACTGAAGCTTTCTTT	CASSWGRRNTEAFF	.	TRBV5-1	TRBJ1-1	.
TGCGCCAGCAGCCAAGCCGGCGGCCACAATGAGCAGTTCTTC	CASSQAGGHNEQFF	.	TRBV4-3	TRBJ2-1	.
TGTGCCAGCAGTTTTCCCCGGGTTGGTACGGGCACTGAAGCTTTCTTT	CASSFPRVGTGTEAFF	.	TRBV28	TRBJ1-1	many
TGTGCCAGCAGCTTCGGGACAGGGGGATTATTTGAGACCCAGTACTTC	CASSFGTGGLFETQYF	TRBD1	TRBV5-5	TRBJ2-5	few
TGTGCCAGCAGTAAAACAGGGAGAGTGAATCAGCCCCAGCATTTT	CASSKTGRVNQPQHF	.	TRBV6-2/TRBV6-3	TRBJ1-5	.
TGTGCCGCCAGCAGAGATAGGGACAGGCCAGCCTACGAGCAGTGCTTC	CAASRDRDRPAYEQCF	TRBD1	TRBV15	TRBJ2-7	.
TGTGCCAGCAGTTTAACTGAACGGGACTTTCAGTACTTC	CASSLTERDFQYF	.	TRBV12-3/TRBV12-4	TRBJ2-4	.
TGTGCCAGCAGCGCCAGACTAGCGGGAGACTACGAGCAGTACTTC	CASSARLAGDYEQYF	TRBD2	TRBV7-6	TRBJ2-7	many
TGTGCCAGCAGTTTGTCACAATGGAACACTGAAGCTTTCTTT	CASSLSQWNTEAFF	.	TRBV27	TRBJ1-1	many
TGTGCCAGCAGCCGTTCCTTGCCGGGGACCTTAAAGGCCTACGAGCAGTACTTC	CASSRSLPGTLKAYEQYF	.	TRBV7-6	TRBJ2-7	few
TGTGCCAGCAGCAACCCGTACACCGCCGGGGAGCTGTTTTTT	CASSNPYTAGELFF	.	TRBV13	TRBJ2-2	many
TGTGCCAGCAGCCAAGCAGGGCGCGAGCAGTACTTC	CASSQAGREQYF	.	TRBV3-1	TRBJ2-7	many
TGTGCCAGCTCAGCCGGGACAGGGGTGGATTCCTACGAGCAGTACTTC	CASSAGTGVDSYEQYF	TRBD1	TRBV18	TRBJ2-7	few
TGTGCCAGCAGCTTATTTAATTCGGACAGGGTTGTCGATCAGCCCCAGCATTTT	CASSLFNSDRVVDQPQHF	TRBD1	TRBV5-5	TRBJ1-5	many